This T cell receptor beta chain appears in the sequencing data of a study of T cells in Graves' hyperthyroidism and ophthalmopathy. Study in general: Before treatment of any kind, peripheral blood was taken at initial diagnosis. Notes on the study in general: Most thyroid clonotypes expanded above 0.001 were also detected in blood.

Per germline, CDR1 MNHEY and CDR2 SMNVEV (reference sequence). The trim removed 4 bases at V and 4 bases at J, leaving 10 bases unmatched. The CDR3 consists of 16 residues. In its sample, this clonotype was seen many times. What it recognizes is unknown. The hyperthyroidism was newly diagnosed and had lasted under 2 months; the patients were aged 18 to 65. TCR beta CDR3 region amplification was performed from RNA transcripts. RT-PCR in the first round (using the HTBI primer set) targeted the TCR CDR3. TCRdb used MiXCR to reprocess the multiplex PCR reads, holding one entry per CDR3 protein. This sample yields some 740,000 distinct CDR3 sequences, of which about 14% are seen a single time; 9.5% to 13% belongs to the top ten.

The chain couples TRBV27 to TRBJ2-7; 10 bases match TRBD2. The receptor was isolated from a woman younger than 30 with Graves' hyperthyroidism. The sequencing sample was made of blood. The CDR3 loop is CASSSLSGLAAYEQYF. CDR3 sequence (DNA): TGTGCCAGCAGTTCCCTCAGCGGACTAGCGGCTTACGAGCAGTACTTC.